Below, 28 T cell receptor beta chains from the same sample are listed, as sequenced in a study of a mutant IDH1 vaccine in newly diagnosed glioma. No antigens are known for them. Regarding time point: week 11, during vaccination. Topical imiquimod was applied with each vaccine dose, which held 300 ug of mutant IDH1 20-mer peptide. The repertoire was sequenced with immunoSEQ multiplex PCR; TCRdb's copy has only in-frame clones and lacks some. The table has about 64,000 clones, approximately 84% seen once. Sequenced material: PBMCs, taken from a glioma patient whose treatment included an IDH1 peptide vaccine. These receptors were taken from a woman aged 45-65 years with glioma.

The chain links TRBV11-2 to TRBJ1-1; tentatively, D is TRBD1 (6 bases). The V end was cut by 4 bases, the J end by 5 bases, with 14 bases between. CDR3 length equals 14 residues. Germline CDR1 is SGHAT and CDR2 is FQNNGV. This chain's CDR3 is CASSYRVRMTEAFF. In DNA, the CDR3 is TGTGCCAGCAGCTACAGGGTGAGGATGACTGAAGCTTTCTTT.

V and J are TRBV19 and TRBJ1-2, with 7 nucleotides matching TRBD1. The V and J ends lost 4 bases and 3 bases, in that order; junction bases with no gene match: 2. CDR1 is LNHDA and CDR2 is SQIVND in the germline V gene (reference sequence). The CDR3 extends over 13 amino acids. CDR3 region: CASSTGQYYGYTF. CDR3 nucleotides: TGTGCCAGTAGTACGGGACAGTACTATGGCTACACCTTC.

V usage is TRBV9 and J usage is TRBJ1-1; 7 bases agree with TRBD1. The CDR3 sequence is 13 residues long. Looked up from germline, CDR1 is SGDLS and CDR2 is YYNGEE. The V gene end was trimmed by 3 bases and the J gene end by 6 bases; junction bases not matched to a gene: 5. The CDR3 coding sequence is TGTGCCAGCAGCGCTACGGGACAGTCTGAAGCTTTCTTT. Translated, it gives CASSATGQSEAFF.

The CDR3 loop reads CASSRMGQPSTEAFF. The CDR3 nucleotides read TGCGCCAGCAGCCGAATGGGACAGCCGAGCACTGAAGCTTTCTTT. The chain couples TRBV5-1 to TRBJ1-1; 7 nucleotides line up with TRBD1. This CDR3 contains 15 residues. Per germline, CDR1 SGHRS and CDR2 YFSETQ. V lost 4 bases to trimming and J lost 4 bases; unmatched junction nucleotides: 10.

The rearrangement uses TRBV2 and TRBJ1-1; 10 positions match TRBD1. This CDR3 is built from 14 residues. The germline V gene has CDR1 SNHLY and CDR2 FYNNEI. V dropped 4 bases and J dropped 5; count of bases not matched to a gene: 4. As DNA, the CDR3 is TGTGCCAGCAGTGGAGGGACAGGGGCGACTGAAGCTTTCTTT. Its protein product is CASSGGTGATEAFF.

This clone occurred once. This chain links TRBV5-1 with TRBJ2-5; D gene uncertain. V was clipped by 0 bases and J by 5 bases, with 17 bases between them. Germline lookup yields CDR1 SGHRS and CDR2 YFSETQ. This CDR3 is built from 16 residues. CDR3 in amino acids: CASSLDLNAIWETQYF. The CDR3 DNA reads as TGCGCCAGCAGCTTGGACTTAAATGCGATATGGGAGACCCAGTACTTC.

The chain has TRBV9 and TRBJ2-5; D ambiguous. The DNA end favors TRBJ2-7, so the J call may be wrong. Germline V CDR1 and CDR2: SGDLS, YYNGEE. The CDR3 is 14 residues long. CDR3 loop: CASSVAHSSYEQYF. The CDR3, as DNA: TGTGCCAGCAGCGTAGCCCATAGCTCCTACGAGCAGTACTTC.

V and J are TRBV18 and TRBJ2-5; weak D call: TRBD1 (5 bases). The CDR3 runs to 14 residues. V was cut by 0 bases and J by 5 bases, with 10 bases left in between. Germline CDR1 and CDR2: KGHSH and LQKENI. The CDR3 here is CASSPPGRAETQYF. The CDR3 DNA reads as TGTGCCAGCTCACCACCGGGCAGGGCGGAGACCCAGTACTTC.

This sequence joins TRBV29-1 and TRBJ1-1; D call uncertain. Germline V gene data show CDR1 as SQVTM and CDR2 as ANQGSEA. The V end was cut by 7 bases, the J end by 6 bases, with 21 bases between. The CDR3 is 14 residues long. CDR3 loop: CSAIGPTVDSEAFF. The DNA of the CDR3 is TGCAGCGCCATTGGGCCCACAGTTGATTCTGAAGCTTTCTTT.

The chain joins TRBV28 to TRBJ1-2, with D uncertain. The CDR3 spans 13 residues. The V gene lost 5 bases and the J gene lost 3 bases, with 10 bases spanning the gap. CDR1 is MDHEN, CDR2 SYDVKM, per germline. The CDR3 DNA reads TGTGCCAGCAGTATTCGCCGGCACTATGGCTACACCTTC. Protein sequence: CASSIRRHYGYTF.

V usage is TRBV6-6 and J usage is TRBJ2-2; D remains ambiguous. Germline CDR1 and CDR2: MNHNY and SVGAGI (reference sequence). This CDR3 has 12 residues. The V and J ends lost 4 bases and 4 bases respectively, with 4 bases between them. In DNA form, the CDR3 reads TGTGCCAGCAGTTCCAGCACCGGGGAGCTGTTTTTT. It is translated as CASSSSTGELFF.

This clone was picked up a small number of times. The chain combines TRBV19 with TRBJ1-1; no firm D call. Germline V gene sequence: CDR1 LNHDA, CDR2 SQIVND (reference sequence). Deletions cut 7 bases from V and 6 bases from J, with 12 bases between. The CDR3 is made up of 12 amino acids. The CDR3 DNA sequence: TGTGCCAGTAAAGGCCAGTATCCTGAAGCTTTCTTT. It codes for CASKGQYPEAFF.

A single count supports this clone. Written as DNA, the CDR3 is TGTGCCAGCAGCGGTCGGACGGGCAGAAACACAGATACGCAGTATTTT. Translating it yields CASSGRTGRNTDTQYF. This chain connects TRBV5-6 to TRBJ2-3; no clear D. The CDR3 has 16 residues. CDR1 and CDR2 (germline): SGHDT, YYEEEE. Trimming took off 4 bases at V and 2 bases at J, with 17 bases between the two ends.

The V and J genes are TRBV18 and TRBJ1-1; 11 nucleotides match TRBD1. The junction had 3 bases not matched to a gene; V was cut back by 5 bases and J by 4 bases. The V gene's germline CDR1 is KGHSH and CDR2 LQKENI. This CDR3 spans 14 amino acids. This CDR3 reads CASSSGQGVTEAFF. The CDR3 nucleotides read TGTGCCAGCTCATCGGGACAGGGGGTCACTGAAGCTTTCTTT.

For the CDR3, the DNA is TGTGCCAGCAGGACATGGCAGGGCGTCCAAGAGACCCAGTACTTC. It codes for CASRTWQGVQETQYF. The chain couples TRBV2 to TRBJ2-5, with D possibly matching TRBD1 (5 bases). Trimming cost V 6 bases and J 1 base, with 15 bases left between them. The germline gives CDR1 SNHLY, CDR2 FYNNEI. CDR3 length: 15 residues. Full variable domain (missing parts from reference TRBV2 and TRBJ2-5): EPEVTQTPSHQVTQMGQEVILRCVPISNHLYFYWYRQILGQKVEFLVSFYNNEISEKSEIFDDQFSVERPDGSNFTLKIRSTKLEDSAMYFCASRTWQGVQETQYFGPGTRLLVL.

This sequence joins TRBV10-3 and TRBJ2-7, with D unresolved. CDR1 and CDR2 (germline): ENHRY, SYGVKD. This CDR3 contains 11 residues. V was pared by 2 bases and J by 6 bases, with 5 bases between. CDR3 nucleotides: TGTGCCATCAGTGAGCTAGGCGAGCAGTACTTC. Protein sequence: CAISELGEQYF.

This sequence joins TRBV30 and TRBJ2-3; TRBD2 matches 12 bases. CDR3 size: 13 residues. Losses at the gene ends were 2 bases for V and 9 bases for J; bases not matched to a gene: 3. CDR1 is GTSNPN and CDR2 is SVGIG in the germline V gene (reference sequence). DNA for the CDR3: TGTGCCTGGAGTCGACTAGCGGGGGAAACGCAGTATTTT. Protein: CAWSRLAGETQYF.

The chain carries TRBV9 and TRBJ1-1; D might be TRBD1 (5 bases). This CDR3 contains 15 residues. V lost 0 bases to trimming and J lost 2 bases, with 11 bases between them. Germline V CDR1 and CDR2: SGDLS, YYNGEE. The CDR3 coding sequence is TGTGCCAGCAGCGTAGCTGTAAGGGGAAACACTGAAGCTTTCTTT. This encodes CASSVAVRGNTEAFF.

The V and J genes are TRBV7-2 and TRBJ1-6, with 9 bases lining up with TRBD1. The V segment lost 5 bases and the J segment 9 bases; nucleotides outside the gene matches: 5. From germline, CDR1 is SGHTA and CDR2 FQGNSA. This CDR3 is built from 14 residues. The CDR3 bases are TGTGCCAGCAGCGTCGGGACAGGGCCTTCACCCCTCCACTTT. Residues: CASSVGTGPSPLHF.

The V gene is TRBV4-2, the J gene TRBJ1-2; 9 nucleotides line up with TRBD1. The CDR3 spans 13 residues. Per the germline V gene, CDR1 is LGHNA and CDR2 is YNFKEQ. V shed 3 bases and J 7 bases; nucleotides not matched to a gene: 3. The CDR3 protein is CASSQGDRAGYTF. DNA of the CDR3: TGTGCCAGCAGCCAGGGGGACAGGGCTGGCTACACCTTC.

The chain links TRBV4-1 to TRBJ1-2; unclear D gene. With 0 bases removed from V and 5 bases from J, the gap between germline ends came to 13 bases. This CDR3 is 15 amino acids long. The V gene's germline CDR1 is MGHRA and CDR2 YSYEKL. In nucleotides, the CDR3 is TGCGCCAGCAGCCAAGATAGCGTAGTTAGGTATGGCTACACCTTC. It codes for CASSQDSVVRYGYTF.

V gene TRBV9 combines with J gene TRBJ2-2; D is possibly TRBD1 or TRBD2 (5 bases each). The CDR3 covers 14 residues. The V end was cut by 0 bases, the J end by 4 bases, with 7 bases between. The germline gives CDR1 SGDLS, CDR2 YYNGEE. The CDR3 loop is CASSVGGTTGELFF. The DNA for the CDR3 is TGTGCCAGCAGCGTAGGAGGGACCACCGGGGAGCTGTTTTTT.

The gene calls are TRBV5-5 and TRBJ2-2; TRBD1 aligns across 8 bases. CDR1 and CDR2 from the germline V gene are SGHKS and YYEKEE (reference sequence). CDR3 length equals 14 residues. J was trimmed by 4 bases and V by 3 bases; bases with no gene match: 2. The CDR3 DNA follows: TGTGCCAGCAGCTCGACAGGGGTCACCGGGGAGCTGTTTTTT. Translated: CASSSTGVTGELFF.

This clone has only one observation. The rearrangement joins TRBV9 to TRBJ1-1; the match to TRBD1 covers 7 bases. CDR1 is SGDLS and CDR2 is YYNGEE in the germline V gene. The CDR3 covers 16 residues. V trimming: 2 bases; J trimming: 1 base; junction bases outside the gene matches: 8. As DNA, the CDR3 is TGTGCCAGCAGCGTCCAGGGAGGGACAGCGAACACTGAAGCTTTCTTT. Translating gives CASSVQGGTANTEAFF.

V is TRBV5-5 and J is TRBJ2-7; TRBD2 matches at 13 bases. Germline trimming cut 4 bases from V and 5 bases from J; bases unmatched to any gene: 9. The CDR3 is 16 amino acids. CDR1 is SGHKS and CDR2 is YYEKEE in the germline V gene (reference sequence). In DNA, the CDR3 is TGTGCCAGCAGCCCCCGGACTAGCGGGGGTCCCAACGAGCAGTACTTC. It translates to CASSPRTSGGPNEQYF.

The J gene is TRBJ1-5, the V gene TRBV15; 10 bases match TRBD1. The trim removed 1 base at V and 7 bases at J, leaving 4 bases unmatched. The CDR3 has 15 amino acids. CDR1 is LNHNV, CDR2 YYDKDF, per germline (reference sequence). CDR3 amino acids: CATSRGDRGGQPQHF. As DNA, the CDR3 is TGTGCCACCAGCAGAGGGGACAGGGGTGGGCAGCCCCAGCATTTT.

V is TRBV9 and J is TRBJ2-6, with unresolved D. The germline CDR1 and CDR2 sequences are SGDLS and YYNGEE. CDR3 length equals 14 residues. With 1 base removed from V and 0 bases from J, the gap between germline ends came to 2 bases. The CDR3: CASSVTSGANVLTF. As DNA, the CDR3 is TGTGCCAGCAGCGTAACCTCTGGGGCCAACGTCCTGACTTTC.

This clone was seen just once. The CDR3 here is CASSSQRGEAFF. CDR3 coding DNA: TGTGCCAGCAGCTCACAAAGGGGAGAAGCTTTCTTT. V and J are TRBV11-2 and TRBJ1-1, with a possible D match to TRBD1 (5 bases). V lost 4 bases, J lost 8 bases, and 11 bases lay in between. This CDR3 is 12 amino acids long. Germline CDR1 SGHAT, CDR2 FQNNGV.